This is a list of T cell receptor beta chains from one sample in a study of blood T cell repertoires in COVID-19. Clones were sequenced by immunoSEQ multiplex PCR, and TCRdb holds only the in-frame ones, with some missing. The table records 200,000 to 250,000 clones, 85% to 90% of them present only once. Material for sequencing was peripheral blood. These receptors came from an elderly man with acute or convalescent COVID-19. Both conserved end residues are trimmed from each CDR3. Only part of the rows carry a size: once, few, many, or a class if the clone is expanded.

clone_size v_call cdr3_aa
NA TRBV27 ASSFGQGKAYEQY
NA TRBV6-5 ASSRTGNSPLH
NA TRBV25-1 ASSGSSGRADEQF
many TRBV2 ASSGPAGTIGETQY
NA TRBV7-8 ASSLRGITGELF
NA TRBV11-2 ASSPLQENTGELF
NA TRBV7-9 ASSLTGAQGTDTQY
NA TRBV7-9 ASSLWEQGVNEQF
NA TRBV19 ACSQTGGKAEQF
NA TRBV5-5 ASSDSRGIGTDTQY
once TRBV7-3 ASSFDSQETQY
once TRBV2 ASSAGPGNTIY
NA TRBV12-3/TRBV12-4 ASSSTGTDTQY
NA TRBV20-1 SPEIQETQY
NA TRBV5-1 ASSATGRNTEAF
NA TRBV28 ASRQGGRRTDTQY
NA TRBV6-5 ASGQNREETQY
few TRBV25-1 ASTLELGSYNEQF
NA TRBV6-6 ASSYFRGLNTEAF
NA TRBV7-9 ASSPTPTEPYEQY
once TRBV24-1 ATSDRRDRGLSTDTQY
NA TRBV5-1 ASSRGQAGQETQY
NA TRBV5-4 ASSHNRGSGELF
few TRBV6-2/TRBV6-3 ASSYSPQRVIPQETQY
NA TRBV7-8 ASSLKTLVGGTQY
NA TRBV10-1 ASSGQGARRETQY
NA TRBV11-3 ASSLAHRDGYEQY
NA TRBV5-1 ASMGRDLIYTGELF
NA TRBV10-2 ASTVSRTVREQF
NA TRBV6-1 ASSEDRGEGTDTQY
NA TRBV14 ASSQGGSSEAF
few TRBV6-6 ASSLDRDPNQPQH
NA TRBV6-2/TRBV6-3 ASSYATGVVYEQF
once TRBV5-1 ASSLAPGQLKETQY
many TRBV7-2 ASSLGSGSYNEQF
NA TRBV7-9 ASSPIQGQETQY
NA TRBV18 ASSPGQDIYEQY
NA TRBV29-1 SVGETASYEQY
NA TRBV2 ASSLHQNTGELF
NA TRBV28 ASVGGQGVNEQF
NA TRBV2 ASSARAGSLSYT
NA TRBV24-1 ATSDYGDVWGAGNTIY
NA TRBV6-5 ASRRTVATNEKLF
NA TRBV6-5 ASSKQGYGYT
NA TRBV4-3 ASSQDLGDSLYNSPLH
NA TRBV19 ASSRGLGQGNYGYT
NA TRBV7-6 ASSPTGQSQETQY
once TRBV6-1 ASSEGGPYGYT
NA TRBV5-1 ASTRGSQRNMNTEAF
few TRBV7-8 ASSAHDLGQGIAGNTIY
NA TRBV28 ASSFGVYNSPLH
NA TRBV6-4 ASSTGVLGSPLH
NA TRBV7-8 ASSKLALGTQY
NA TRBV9 ASSIGTVTEAF
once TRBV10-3 AIASGANVLT
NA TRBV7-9 ASSPGSGTVLSYEQY
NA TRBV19 ASSPRSTGSYEQY